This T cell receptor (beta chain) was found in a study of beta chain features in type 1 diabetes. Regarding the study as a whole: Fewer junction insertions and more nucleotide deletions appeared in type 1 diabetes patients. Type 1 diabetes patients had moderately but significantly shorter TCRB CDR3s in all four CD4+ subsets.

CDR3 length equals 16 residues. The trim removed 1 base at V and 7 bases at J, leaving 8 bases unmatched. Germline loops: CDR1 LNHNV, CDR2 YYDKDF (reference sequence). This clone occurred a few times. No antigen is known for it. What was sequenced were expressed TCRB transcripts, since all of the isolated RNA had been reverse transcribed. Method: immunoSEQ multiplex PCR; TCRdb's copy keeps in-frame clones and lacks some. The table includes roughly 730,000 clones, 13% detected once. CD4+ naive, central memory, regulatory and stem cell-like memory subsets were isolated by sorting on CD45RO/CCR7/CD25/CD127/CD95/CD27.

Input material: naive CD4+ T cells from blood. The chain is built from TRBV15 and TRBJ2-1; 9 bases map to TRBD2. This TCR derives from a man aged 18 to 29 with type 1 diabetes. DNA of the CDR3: TGTGCCACCAGCAGAGGGGAGGCGGGGGGGCGAAATGAGCAGTTCTTC. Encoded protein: CATSRGEAGGRNEQFF.